What follows is one TCR beta chain and its context. This entry is derived from a study of blood T cell repertoires in COVID-19. Per the original methods: Amplification of reference gene primers provided the estimated nucleated cell counts. The assay was immunoSEQ multiplex PCR, and TCRdb's table has in-frame clones only and misses some. The DNA was the basis for D and trimming; V, J and clone size are from that table. The data show about 90,000 clones, roughly 92% seen once. There are 12 residues in the CDR3. V was cut by 9 bases and J by 5 bases, with 13 bases left in between. Germline CDR1 reads MDHEN; CDR2 reads SYDVKM.

The sequencing sample was made of peripheral blood. This TCR was recovered from a woman aged 60-75 years with active COVID-19. The gene calls are TRBV28 and TRBJ1-2, with no clear D. Here the CDR3 reads CASSPPGYGYTF. CDR3 DNA sequence: TGTGCCAGTTCTCCCCCCGGTTATGGCTACACCTTC.